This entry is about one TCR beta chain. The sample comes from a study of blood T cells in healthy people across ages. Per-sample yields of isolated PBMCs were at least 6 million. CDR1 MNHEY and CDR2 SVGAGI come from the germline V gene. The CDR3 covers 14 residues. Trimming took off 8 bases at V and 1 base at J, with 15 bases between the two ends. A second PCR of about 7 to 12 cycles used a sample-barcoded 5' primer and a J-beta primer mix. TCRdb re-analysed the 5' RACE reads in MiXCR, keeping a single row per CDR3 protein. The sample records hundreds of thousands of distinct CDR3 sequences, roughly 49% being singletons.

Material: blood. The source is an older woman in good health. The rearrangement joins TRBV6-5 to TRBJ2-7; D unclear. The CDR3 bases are TGTGCCAGCTTAGCAGGCGCACCTTCCTACGAGCAGTACTTC. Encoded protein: CASLAGAPSYEQYF.